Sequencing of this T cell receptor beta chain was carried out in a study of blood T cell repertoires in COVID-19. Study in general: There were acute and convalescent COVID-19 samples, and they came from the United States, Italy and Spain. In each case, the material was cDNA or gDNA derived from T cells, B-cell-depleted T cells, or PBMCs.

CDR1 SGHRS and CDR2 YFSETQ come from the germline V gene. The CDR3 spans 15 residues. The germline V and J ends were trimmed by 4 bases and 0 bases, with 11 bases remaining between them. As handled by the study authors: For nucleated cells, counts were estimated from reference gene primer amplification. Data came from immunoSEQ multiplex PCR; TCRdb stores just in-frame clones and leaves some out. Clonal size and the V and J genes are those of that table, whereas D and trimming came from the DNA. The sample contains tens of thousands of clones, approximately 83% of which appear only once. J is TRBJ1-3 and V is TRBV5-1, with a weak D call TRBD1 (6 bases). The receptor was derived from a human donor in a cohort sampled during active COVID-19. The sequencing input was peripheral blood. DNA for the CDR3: TGCGCCAGCAGCGCCACAGGGAACTCTGGAAACACCATATATTTT. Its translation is CASSATGNSGNTIYF.